One T cell receptor beta chain is described in this entry. Profiling relied on immunoSEQ multiplex PCR, and the TCRdb table lists in-frame clones only, not all of them. The sample contains roughly 85,000 clones, about 94% of which appear only once. The data belong to a study of technical replicates of blood from a few donors. Per germline, CDR1 SGDLS and CDR2 YYNGEE. The V gene lost 1 base and the J gene lost 4 bases, with 15 bases spanning the gap. The CDR3 has 15 amino acids. The clonotype was recovered from a human donor in good health. The chain joins TRBV9 to TRBJ2-7, with D perhaps TRBD1 (6 bases). The sample taken for sequencing was T cells isolated from PBMCs. CDR3 sequence (DNA): TGTGCCAGCAGCGTAACAGGGTCAACTCGATACGAGCAGTACTTC. Its translation: CASSVTGSTRYEQYF.